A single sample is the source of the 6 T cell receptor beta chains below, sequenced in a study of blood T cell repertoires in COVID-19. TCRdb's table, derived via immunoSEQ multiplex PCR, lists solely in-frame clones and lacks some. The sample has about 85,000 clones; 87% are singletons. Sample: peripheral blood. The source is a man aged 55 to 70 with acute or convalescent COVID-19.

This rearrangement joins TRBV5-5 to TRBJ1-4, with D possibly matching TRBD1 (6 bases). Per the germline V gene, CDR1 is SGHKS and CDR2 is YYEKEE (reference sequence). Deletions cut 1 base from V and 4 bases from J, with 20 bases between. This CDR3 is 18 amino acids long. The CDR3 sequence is CASSLSGGAMVYNEKLFF. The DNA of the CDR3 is TGTGCCAGCAGCTTGTCCGGGGGGGCGATGGTATATAATGAAAAACTGTTTTTT. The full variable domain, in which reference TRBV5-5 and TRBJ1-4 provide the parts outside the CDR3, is DAGVTQSPTHLIKTRGQQVTLRCSPISGHKSVSWYQQVLGQGPQFIFQYYEKEERGRGNFPDRFSARQFPNYSSELNVNALLLGDSALYLCASSLSGGAMVYNEKLFFGSGTQLSVL.

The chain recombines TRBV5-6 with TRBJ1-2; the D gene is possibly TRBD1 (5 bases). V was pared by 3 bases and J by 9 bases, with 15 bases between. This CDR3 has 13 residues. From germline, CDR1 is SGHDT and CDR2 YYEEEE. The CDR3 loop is CASSSLTEASYTF. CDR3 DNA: TGTGCCAGCAGCTCATTGACAGAGGCAAGCTACACCTTC.

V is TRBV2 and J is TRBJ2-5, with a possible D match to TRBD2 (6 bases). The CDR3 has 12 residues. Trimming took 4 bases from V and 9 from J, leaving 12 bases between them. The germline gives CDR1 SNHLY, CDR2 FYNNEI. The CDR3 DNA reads TGTGCCAGCAGTGGACTAGAAGGGGCCCAGTACTTC. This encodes CASSGLEGAQYF.

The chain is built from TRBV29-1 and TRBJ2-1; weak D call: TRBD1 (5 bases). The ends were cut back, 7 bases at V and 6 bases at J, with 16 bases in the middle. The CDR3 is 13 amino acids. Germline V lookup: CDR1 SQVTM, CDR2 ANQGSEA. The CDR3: CSAEPGKSNEQFF. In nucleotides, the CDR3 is TGCAGCGCCGAGCCAGGGAAGAGCAATGAGCAGTTCTTC.

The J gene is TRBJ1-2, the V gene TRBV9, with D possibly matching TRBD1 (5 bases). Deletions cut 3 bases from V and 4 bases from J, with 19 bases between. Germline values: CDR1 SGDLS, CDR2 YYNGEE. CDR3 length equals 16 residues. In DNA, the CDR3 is TGTGCCAGCAGCGAAAACAGCGACAGAACATTCTATGGCTACACCTTC. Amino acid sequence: CASSENSDRTFYGYTF. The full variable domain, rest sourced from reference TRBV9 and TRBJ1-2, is DSGVTQTPKHLITATGQRVTLRCSPRSGDLSVYWYQQSLDQGLQFLIQYYNGEERAKGNILERFSAQQFPDLHSELNLSSLELGDSALYFCASSENSDRTFYGYTFGSGTRLTVV.

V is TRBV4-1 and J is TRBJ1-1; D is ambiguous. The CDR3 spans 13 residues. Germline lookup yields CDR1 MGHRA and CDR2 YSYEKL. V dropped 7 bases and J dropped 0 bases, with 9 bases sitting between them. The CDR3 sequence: CASTSGVNTEAFF. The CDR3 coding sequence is TGCGCCAGCACTTCAGGTGTGAACACTGAAGCTTTCTTT.